This T cell receptor beta chain is from a study of blood T cell repertoires in COVID-19. Study background: PBMCs, B-cell-depleted T cells, or T cells were the source of the cDNA or gDNA that made up the material.

Trimming took 1 base from V and 7 from J; bases not matched to a gene: 9. Germline V gene data show CDR1 as SGDLS and CDR2 as YYNGEE. The CDR3 is 16 residues long. TCRdb keeps only in-frame clones here, not all; method: immunoSEQ multiplex PCR. The sample records about 46,000 clones, around 83% being singletons. The sequencing input was PBMCs or T cells enriched from blood (not recorded which). This chain connects TRBV9 to TRBJ2-2; 8 bases are shared with TRBD1. The receptor's source is a woman aged 45-65 years who had recovered from COVID-19. CDR3 nucleotide sequence: TGTGCCAGCAGCGTATTTCCTGGACAGGGAGGCGGGGAGCTGTTTTTT. This sequence encodes CASSVFPGQGGGELFF.